The TCR beta chain described here comes from a study of patients and donors after allogeneic stem cell transplantation (dated by TCRdb to 2018 to 2021). Libraries were made using RT-PCR. Sequencer: NextSeq 550. In-frame beta chains were kept once TCRdb had trimmed the public reads at Q25 with fastp and called clones with MiXCR. Each CDR3 protein gets just one entry, which takes the most common genes and DNA from the rows behind it. Counted in this sample were some 880,000 distinct CDR3 sequences; over 15% of them appeared once. The leading ten clones occupy approximately 5.9% of the sample. Points on this clonotype: Its antigen target is currently unknown. Per-nucleotide qualities are absent, and no much larger clonotype sits a single base away.

The CDR3, cysteine through phenylalanine, is 13 amino acids long. Left in the record is the CDR3 DNA by itself, 39 bases read in frame from the first base. From a lookup of the germline V gene, CDR1 and CDR2 are KGHDR and SFDVKD. Trimming leaves V shorter by 7 bases and J shorter by 13 bases, with the junction holding 10 bases beyond the gene matches. Sequenced input: blood, either unsorted or a sorted T cell fraction (not recorded which). This chain is built from TRBV24-1 and TRBJ2-3; 10 middle bases align to TRBD1. The TCR originated in a human donor who was either an allogeneic HSCT recipient or a stem cell or donor lymphocyte infusion donor (not recorded which). It is not recorded whose cells these are; they may come from a transplant donor. The CDR3 is CATRNPGTGAEYF. The nucleotides are TGTGCCACCAGGAACCCCGGGACAGGGGCCGAGTATTTT.